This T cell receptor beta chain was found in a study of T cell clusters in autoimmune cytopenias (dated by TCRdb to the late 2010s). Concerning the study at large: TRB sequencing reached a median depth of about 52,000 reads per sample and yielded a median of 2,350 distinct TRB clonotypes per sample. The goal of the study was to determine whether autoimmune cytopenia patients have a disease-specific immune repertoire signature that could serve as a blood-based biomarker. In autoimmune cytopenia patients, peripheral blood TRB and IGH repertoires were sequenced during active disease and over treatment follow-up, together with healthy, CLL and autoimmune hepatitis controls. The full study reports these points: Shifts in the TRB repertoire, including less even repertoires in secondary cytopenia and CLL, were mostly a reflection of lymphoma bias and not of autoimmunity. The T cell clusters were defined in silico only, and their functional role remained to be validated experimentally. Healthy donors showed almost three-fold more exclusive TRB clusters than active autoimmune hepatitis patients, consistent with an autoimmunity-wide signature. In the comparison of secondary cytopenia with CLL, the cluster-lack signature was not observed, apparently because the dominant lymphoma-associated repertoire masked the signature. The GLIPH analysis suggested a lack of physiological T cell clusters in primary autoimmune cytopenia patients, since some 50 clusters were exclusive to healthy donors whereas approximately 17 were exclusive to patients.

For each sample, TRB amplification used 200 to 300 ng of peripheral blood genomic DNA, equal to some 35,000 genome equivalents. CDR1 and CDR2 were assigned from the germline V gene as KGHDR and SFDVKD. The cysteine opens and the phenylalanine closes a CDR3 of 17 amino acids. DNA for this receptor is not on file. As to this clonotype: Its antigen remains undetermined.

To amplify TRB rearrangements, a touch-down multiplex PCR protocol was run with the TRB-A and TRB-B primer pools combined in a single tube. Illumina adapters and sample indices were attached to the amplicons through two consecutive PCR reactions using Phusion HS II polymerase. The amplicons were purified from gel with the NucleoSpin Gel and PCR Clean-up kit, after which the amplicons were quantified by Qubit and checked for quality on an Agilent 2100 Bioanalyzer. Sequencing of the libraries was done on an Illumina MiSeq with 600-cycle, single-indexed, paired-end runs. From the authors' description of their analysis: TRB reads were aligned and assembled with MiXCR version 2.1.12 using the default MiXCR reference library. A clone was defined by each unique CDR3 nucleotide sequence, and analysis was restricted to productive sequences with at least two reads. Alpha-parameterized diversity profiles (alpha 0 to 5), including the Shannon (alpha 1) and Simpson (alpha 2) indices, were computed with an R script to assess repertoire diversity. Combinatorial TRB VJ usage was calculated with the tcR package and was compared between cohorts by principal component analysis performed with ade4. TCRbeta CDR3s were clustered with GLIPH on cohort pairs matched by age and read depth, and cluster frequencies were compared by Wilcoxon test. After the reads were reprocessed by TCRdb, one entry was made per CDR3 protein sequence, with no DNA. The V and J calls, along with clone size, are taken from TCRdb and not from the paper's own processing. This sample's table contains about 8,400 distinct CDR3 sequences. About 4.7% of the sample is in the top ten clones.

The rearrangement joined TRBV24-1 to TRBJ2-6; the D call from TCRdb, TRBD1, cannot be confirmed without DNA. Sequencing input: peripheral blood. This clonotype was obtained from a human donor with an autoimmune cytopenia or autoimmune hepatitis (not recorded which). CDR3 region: CATSVGPRSSGANVLTF.